There are many counts of the clone carrying this TCR beta chain. Its antigen is undetermined. These data are taken from a study of early T cells in non-severe SARS-CoV-2 infection. Study observations and caveats: The matching step, a VDJdb search, favored anti-spike CD8 responses and missed private and CD4 specificities.

TCRdb re-called the 5' RACE reads through MiXCR, storing one row per CDR3 protein. The repertoire holds about 27,000 distinct CDR3 sequences, with just over 4% as singletons. This CDR3 comprises 15 residues. Looked up from germline, CDR1 is DFQATT and CDR2 is SNEGSKA (reference sequence). Trimming shortened V by 3 bases and J by 5 bases, and 19 bases separated the two germline ends. The V gene is TRBV20-1, the J gene TRBJ1-1; no definite D call. Sequences were obtained from whole blood. The TCR originated in an adult who was a healthcare worker with PCR-confirmed SARS-CoV-2 infection or an uninfected control (not recorded which). The CDR3 loop reads CSASIADGYGTEAFF. CDR3 DNA: TGCAGTGCTAGTATTGCCGACGGCTACGGAACTGAAGCTTTCTTT.